The rows below give T cell receptor beta chains drawn from one sample of a study of blood T cell repertoires in COVID-19. Repertoires were generated with immunoSEQ multiplex PCR, while TCRdb's copy carries only in-frame clones and drops some. The sample consists of some 270,000 clones, nearly 90% of them appearing once. The sequenced sample was peripheral blood. The source of these receptors is a woman aged 55-70 years with COVID-19, enrolled during active disease. Each CDR3 is given with its conserved first and last residue. A D gene is named only where the DNA matches it firmly. Rows may omit the clone size; those that give it use once, few, many or a size class.

TRBD1,TRBJ2-7,TRBV19,once,CASSISFSGTGYEQYF,TGTGCCAGTAGTATAAGTTTTTCCGGGACAGGGTACGAGCAGTACTTC
TRBD1,TRBJ1-2,TRBV11-2,.,CASSLGTGIYGYTF,TGTGCCAGCAGCTTAGGGACAGGGATCTATGGCTACACCTTC
.,TRBJ1-2,TRBV3-1/TRBV3-2,.,CASSQDWWAANYGYTF,TGTGCCAGCAGCCAAGATTGGTGGGCAGCTAACTATGGCTACACCTTC
.,TRBJ1-2,TRBV10-1,.,CASPSEYGYTF,TGCGCCAGCCCCAGTGAATATGGCTACACCTTC
.,TRBJ2-1,TRBV6-6,.,CASRLASDPYNEQFF,TGTGCCAGCAGGTTAGCTAGCGACCCGTACAATGAGCAGTTCTTC
TRBD1,TRBJ1-4,TRBV2,once,CASSRGLENEKLFF,TGTGCCAGCAGCAGGGGGCTCGAGAATGAAAAACTGTTTTTT
.,TRBJ1-1,TRBV29-1,few,CSVTGTSGTEAFF,TGCAGCGTAACCGGGACATCTGGCACTGAAGCTTTCTTT
.,TRBJ2-7,TRBV18,.,CASSPGQPYEQYF,TGTGCCAGCTCACCAGGACAGCCCTACGAGCAGTACTTC
TRBD1,TRBJ1-4,TRBV19,.,CASNRGPLEKLFF,TGTGCCAGTAATAGGGGGCCCCTTGAAAAACTGTTTTTT
.,TRBJ1-2,TRBV10-3,.,CAISEVTGGPNYVYTF,TGTGCCATCAGTGAGGTTACAGGCGGCCCGAACTATGTCTACACCTTC
.,TRBJ1-5,TRBV7-9,.,CASSSQNQPQHF,TGTGCCAGCAGCTCCCAAAATCAGCCCCAGCATTTT
.,TRBJ1-3,TRBV19,.,CASRRGLRSGNTIYF,TGTGCCAGCCGAAGGGGACTCCGCTCTGGAAACACCATATATTTT
TRBD1,TRBJ1-1,TRBV19,.,CASSLRTGVNTEAFF,TGTGCCAGTAGTCTCAGGACAGGAGTGAACACTGAAGCTTTCTTT
.,TRBJ2-3,TRBV4-1,once,CASSQGSGHLTDTQYF,TGCGCCAGCAGCCAAGGATCGGGACACCTCACAGATACGCAGTATTTT
TRBD1,TRBJ1-6,TRBV3-1/TRBV3-2,.,CASSQGVGQGVNSPLHF,TGTGCCAGCAGCCAAGGTGTGGGACAGGGGGTCAATTCACCCCTCCACTTT
TRBD1,TRBJ1-3,TRBV7-7,.,CASSAGTGTLGNTIYF,TGTGCTAGCAGCGCGGGGACAGGGACGTTGGGAAACACCATATATTTT
.,TRBJ1-5,TRBV7-8,.,CASSLGRRGGNQPQHF,TGTGCCAGCAGCTTAGGACGGAGAGGTGGCAATCAGCCCCAGCATTTT
TRBD1,TRBJ1-3,TRBV7-2,.,CASSADRERTGNTIYF,TGTGCCAGCAGCGCTGACAGGGAGCGGACTGGAAACACCATATATTTT
.,TRBJ2-2,TRBV2,.,CASRARDTGELFF,TGTGCCAGCAGGGCCAGGGACACCGGGGAGCTGTTTTTT
TRBD2,TRBJ2-2,TRBV9,.,CASSRLAGGNTGELFF,TGTGCCAGCAGTCGGCTAGCGGGGGGGAACACCGGGGAGCTGTTTTTT
TRBD2,TRBJ2-3,TRBV5-6,.,CASSLARRGGARTDTQYF,TGTGCCAGCAGCTTGGCCAGGCGGGGGGGCGCGAGGACAGATACGCAGTATTTT
.,TRBJ2-2,TRBV2,.,CASRPRRNTGELFF,TGTGCCAGCCGACCCAGGCGGAACACCGGGGAGCTGTTTTTT
.,TRBJ1-5,TRBV6-2/TRBV6-3,.,CASSYRAGRQYSNQPQHF,TGTGCCAGCAGTTACCGGGCAGGGCGCCAATATAGCAATCAGCCCCAGCATTTT
TRBD2,TRBJ2-1,TRBV5-3,.,CARSSGPLTGTSSYNEQFF,TGTGCCAGAAGCTCAGGGCCTCTGACCGGGACTAGCAGCTACAATGAGCAGTTCTTC
TRBD2,TRBJ2-3,TRBV7-3,.,CASSSKGLVTDTQYF,TGTGCCAGCAGCAGTAAAGGACTAGTTACAGATACGCAGTATTTT
TRBD1,TRBJ2-7,TRBV27,.,CASSLKGTETYEQYF,TGTGCCAGCAGTTTAAAGGGGACAGAGACCTACGAGCAGTACTTC
.,TRBJ2-1,TRBV7-3,.,CASSLSGGANEQFF,TGTGCCAGCAGCTTAAGTGGGGGGGCCAATGAGCAGTTCTTC
.,TRBJ1-1,TRBV6-2/TRBV6-3,.,CASSYQAPGTEAFF,TGTGCCAGCAGTTACCAGGCCCCGGGAACTGAAGCTTTCTTT